This is a list of T cell receptor beta chains from one sample in a study of CD8+ T cells in alopecia areata. Produced via immunoSEQ multiplex PCR; TCRdb's table is partial and in-frame only. The table includes about 190,000 clones, 60% detected once. This sample comprised CD4+ T cells sorted from blood, obtained at week 24, from a patient treated with tofacitinib. The receptor source for this set is a human donor with alopecia areata. Both conserved end residues are part of each CDR3. A D gene is named only where the DNA matches it firmly. Not every row has a clone size; where given, it reads once, few, many or a size class.

v_gene	abundance	j_gene	d_gene	CDR3aa	CDR3nt
TRBV29-1	NA	TRBJ1-2	NA	CSVGGDLGGYTF	TGCAGCGTTGGGGGTGATCTCGGCGGCTACACCTTC
TRBV30	NA	TRBJ2-2	NA	CAWNILGSGELFF	TGTGCCTGGAACATACTAGGATCCGGGGAGCTGTTTTTT
TRBV6-5	NA	TRBJ2-1	TRBD1	CASSLDRGPLYNEQFF	TGTGCCAGCAGTTTAGACAGGGGCCCACTCTACAATGAGCAGTTCTTC
TRBV4-3	NA	TRBJ2-7	NA	CASSQGLAAGRSYEQYF	TGCGCCAGCAGCCAAGGACTCGCGGCGGGGCGATCCTACGAGCAGTACTTC
TRBV4-3	few	TRBJ1-2	NA	CASSQDKMRGSGYTF	TGCGCCAGCAGCCAAGACAAGATGAGGGGGAGTGGCTACACCTTC
TRBV7-3	NA	TRBJ2-1	TRBD1	CASSPGTGAYNEQFF	TGTGCCAGCAGCCCCGGGACAGGGGCCTACAATGAGCAGTTCTTC
TRBV5-1	NA	TRBJ2-1	TRBD2	CASSLTSSGGPPYNEQFF	TGCGCCAGCAGCTTGACGTCCTCGGGGGGACCCCCCTACAATGAGCAGTTCTTC
TRBV10-3	NA	TRBJ2-6	NA	CAISETGRQFSGANVLTF	TGTGCCATCAGTGAAACAGGGCGTCAGTTCTCTGGGGCCAACGTCCTGACTTTC
TRBV11-2	NA	TRBJ2-7	TRBD1	CASSLRGGPYEQYF	TGTGCCAGCAGCTTAAGAGGGGGCCCGTACGAGCAGTACTTC
TRBV14	NA	TRBJ2-6	TRBD1	CASSLLGTGSSGANVLTF	TGTGCCAGCAGCCTGCTCGGGACAGGGAGCTCTGGGGCCAACGTCCTGACTTTC
TRBV5-1	NA	TRBJ2-2	TRBD1	CASSLVLDRGPAGELFF	TGCGCCAGCAGCTTGGTTCTGGACAGGGGTCCAGCCGGGGAGCTGTTTTTT
TRBV2	few	TRBJ1-1	NA	CASSVQGTNTEAFF	TGTGCCAGCAGTGTGCAGGGGACGAACACTGAAGCTTTCTTT
TRBV5-1	NA	TRBJ1-5	TRBD1	CASSFGGDRGNQPQHF	TGCGCCAGCAGCTTTGGTGGGGACAGGGGCAATCAGCCCCAGCATTTT
TRBV2	NA	TRBJ2-2	NA	CASRVAETNTGELFF	TGTGCCAGCAGGGTCGCGGAAACGAACACCGGGGAGCTGTTTTTT
TRBV30	NA	TRBJ2-5	NA	CAWSGRRGETQYF	TGTGCCTGGAGTGGGAGGAGAGGAGAGACCCAGTACTTC
TRBV9	few	TRBJ1-2	NA	CASSENYGYTF	TGTGCCAGCAGCGAAAACTATGGCTACACCTTC
TRBV5-6	NA	TRBJ1-2	NA	CASRASGAGRGYTF	TGTGCCAGCAGAGCTAGCGGGGCCGGGCGTGGCTACACCTTC
TRBV30	NA	TRBJ1-6	NA	CAWNFVNSPLHF	TGTGCCTGGAATTTCGTGAATTCACCCCTCCACTTT
TRBV19	few	TRBJ2-1	NA	CASSIVGYEQFF	TGTGCCAGTAGTATAGTTGGCTACGAGCAGTTCTTC
TRBV30	NA	TRBJ2-7	NA	CAWSGERYEQYF	TGTGCCTGGAGTGGGGAACGCTACGAGCAGTACTTC
TRBV2	NA	TRBJ2-7	NA	CASSSRVSSYEQYF	TGTGCCAGCAGCTCCAGGGTCAGCTCCTACGAGCAGTACTTC
TRBV29-1	NA	TRBJ1-1	NA	CSVARETEAFF	TGCAGCGTGGCAAGGGAGACTGAAGCTTTCTTT
TRBV10-2	NA	TRBJ1-5	TRBD1	CASGTASNQPQHF	TGCGCCAGCGGGACAGCTAGCAATCAGCCCCAGCATTTT